Presented here are 20 T cell receptor beta chains from one specimen sequenced in a study of T cell responses to AZD1222 COVID-19 vaccine. Clones were sequenced by immunoSEQ multiplex PCR, and TCRdb holds only the in-frame ones, with some missing. The sample has approximately 260,000 clones; 85% to 95% are singletons. The sample here was peripheral blood, taken on day 0 of AZD1222 vaccination. These receptors came from an adult in good health.

Regarding this clone: Other DNA sequences within the sample encode an identical CDR3. The chain links TRBV12-3 or TRBV12-4 to TRBJ2-7, with D uncertain. CDR3 length: 13 amino acids. V was trimmed by 3 bases and J by 1 base, leaving 7 bases between them. This CDR3 reads CASSLTGSYEQYF. CDR3 DNA: TGTGCCAGCAGTTTGACTGGGTCCTACGAGCAGTACTTC.

The chain employs TRBV7-9 and TRBJ1-1; D not resolved. The V end lost 3 bases, the J end lost 0 bases, and 8 bases lay between the germline ends. In germline, CDR1 is SEHNR, CDR2 FQNEAQ (reference sequence). The CDR3 is 14 residues long. CDR3 sequence (DNA): TGTGCCAGCAGCTTCTATCAAGTGAACACTGAAGCTTTCTTT. Translated, it gives CASSFYQVNTEAFF.

V gene TRBV3-1 (or the pseudogene TRBV3-2) combines with J gene TRBJ2-3, with D perhaps assigned TRBD1 or TRBD2 (5 bases each). The V end lost 2 bases, the J end lost 4 bases, and 13 bases lay between the germline ends. The length of the CDR3 is 15 residues. From germline, CDR1 is LGHDT and CDR2 YNNKEL (reference sequence). The CDR3 protein is CASSQKRVGPDTQYF. The CDR3 DNA reads TGTGCCAGCAGCCAAAAAAGGGTGGGACCAGATACGCAGTATTTT.

CDR3 residues: CASSLDWYNEQFF. CDR3 nucleotides: TGTGCCAGCAGTCTGGACTGGTACAATGAGCAGTTCTTC. The rearrangement links TRBV27 to TRBJ2-1, with a tentative D call TRBD2 (5 bases). The V end was cut by 5 bases, the J end by 4 bases, with 9 bases between. This CDR3 contains 13 residues. Germline-derived CDR1 and CDR2 are MNHEY and SMNVEV (reference sequence).

The rearrangement joins TRBV5-4 to TRBJ1-4; a possible D gene is TRBD1 (5 bases). The V gene's germline CDR1 is SGHNT and CDR2 YYREEE (reference sequence). CDR3 length: 16 amino acids. Trimming removed 4 bases at V and 3 bases at J, with 16 bases between. The CDR3 loop is CASSPDRQSSNEKLFF. The CDR3 region has the DNA TGTGCCAGCAGCCCGGACCGACAGAGCTCTAATGAAAAACTGTTTTTT.

The rearrangement uses TRBV14 and TRBJ1-3, with no clear D. Germline V lookup: CDR1 SGHDN, CDR2 FVKESK. The CDR3 sequence is 15 residues long. Trimming shortened V by 4 bases and J by 0 bases, and 10 bases separated the two germline ends. The CDR3 DNA reads as TGTGCCAGCAGCCCAAGACGCCTCTCTGGAAACACCATATATTTT. Amino acids: CASSPRRLSGNTIYF. The full variable domain, in which reference TRBV14 and TRBJ1-3 provide the parts outside the CDR3, is EAGVTQFPSHSVIEKGQTVTLRCDPISGHDNLYWYRRVMGKEIKFLLHFVKESKQDESGMPNNRFLAERTGGTYSTLKVQPAELEDSGVYFCASSPRRLSGNTIYFGEGSWLTVV.

The chain carries TRBV6-6 and TRBJ1-1; 10 bases fit TRBD1. The V and J ends lost 8 bases and 6 bases, in that order; junction bases with no gene match: 6. Germline V gene lookup returns CDR1 MNHNY and CDR2 SVGAGI (reference sequence). This CDR3 comprises 13 residues. CDR3 nucleotides: TGTGCCAGCCAGACAGGGGGCTATTCTGAAGCTTTCTTT. Translated: CASQTGGYSEAFF.

V is TRBV10-3 and J is TRBJ1-2, with 7 bases identical to TRBD1. The CDR3 contains 14 residues. V shed 6 bases and J 4 bases; nucleotides not matched to a gene: 8. CDR1 is ENHRY and CDR2 is SYGVKD in the germline V gene. This CDR3 is CAIRTGTSVYGYTF. CDR3 nucleotides: TGTGCCATCAGGACAGGGACCTCTGTCTATGGCTACACCTTC.

The chain recombines TRBV4-1 with TRBJ2-1; 8 bases match TRBD2. The V gene end was trimmed by 2 bases and the J gene end by 2 bases; junction bases not matched to a gene: 5. The CDR3 spans 16 residues. Germline V gene data show CDR1 as MGHRA and CDR2 as YSYEKL. CDR3 nucleotide sequence: TGCGCCAGCAGCCAAATCGGGACTAGTGCCTACAATGAGCAGTTCTTC. It is translated as CASSQIGTSAYNEQFF.

The J gene is TRBJ1-3, the V gene TRBV5-1; no firm D call. V was shortened by 1 base and J by 0 bases, with 8 bases between the two germline ends. From germline, CDR1 is SGHRS and CDR2 YFSETQ. The CDR3 sequence is 15 residues long. The CDR3 sequence: CASSLTAFSGNTIYF. The CDR3 bases are TGCGCCAGCAGCTTGACCGCCTTCTCTGGAAACACCATATATTTT.

This clone was seen once. The chain recombines TRBV28 with TRBJ1-2; 7 bases fit TRBD1. Germline CDR1 MDHEN, CDR2 SYDVKM. Losses at the gene ends were 6 bases for V and 3 bases for J; bases not matched to a gene: 13. CDR3 length equals 16 residues. The CDR3 DNA is TGTGCCAGCAGAGCGCTGGACAGGCGACGGTACTATGGCTACACCTTC. It yields the protein CASRALDRRRYYGYTF.

DNA for the CDR3: TGCGCCAGCAGCTTGGATCGGGGAAGCTCCTACGAGCAGTACTTC. Translation gives CASSLDRGSSYEQYF. The chain is built from TRBV5-1 and TRBJ2-7, with a possible D match to TRBD2 (5 bases). The CDR3 contains 15 residues. Trimming took 0 bases from V and 0 from J, leaving 10 bases between them. Germline V gene lookup returns CDR1 SGHRS and CDR2 YFSETQ.

J is TRBJ2-1 and V is TRBV24-1; 10 bases are shared with TRBD2. The CDR3 runs 16 residues. Trimming removed 6 bases from V and 8 bases from J; junction bases left unmatched: 12. Germline CDR1 and CDR2: KGHDR and SFDVKD. Here the CDR3 reads CATSSTSGRHSDEQFF. The DNA for the CDR3 is TGTGCCACCAGTTCGACTAGCGGGCGCCATTCGGATGAGCAGTTCTTC.

The chain links TRBV7-3 to TRBJ2-2; TRBD1 agrees at 8 bases. V trimming: 1 base; J trimming: 2 bases; junction bases outside the gene matches: 3. This CDR3 contains 16 residues. The germline CDR1 and CDR2 sequences are SGHTA and FQGTGA. The CDR3 spells CASSLMGTGNTGELFF. CDR3 in DNA: TGTGCCAGCAGCTTAATGGGGACAGGCAACACCGGGGAGCTGTTTTTT. Supplemented by reference TRBV7-3 and TRBJ2-2, the full variable domain reads GAGVSQTPSNKVTEKGKYVELRCDPISGHTALYWYRQSLGQGPEFLIYFQGTGAADDSGLPNDRFFAVRPEGSVSTLKIQRTERGDSAVYLCASSLMGTGNTGELFFGEGSRLTVL.

This clone appeared once. The chain has TRBV21-1 and TRBJ1-6. TRBV21-1 counts as a pseudogene. The CDR3 is 15 residues long. In DNA, the CDR3 is TGTGCCAGCAGCCGGCGCGCAGGAGTTAATTCACCCCTCCACTTT. As protein: CASSRRAGVNSPLHF.

Details on this clone: Different DNA sequences within this sample yield the same CDR3. V is TRBV4-1 and J is TRBJ1-1; D gene ambiguous. The length of the CDR3 is 15 residues. CDR1 and CDR2 from the germline V gene are MGHRA and YSYEKL. The V gene lost 1 base and the J gene lost 7 bases, with 16 bases spanning the gap. The CDR3 loop is CASSQGVSPTGEAFF. The CDR3 nucleotides read TGCGCCAGCAGCCAAGGGGTGAGCCCGACGGGTGAAGCTTTCTTT.

J is TRBJ1-6 and V is TRBV10-3; 12 bases line up with TRBD1. There are 14 residues in the CDR3. V dropped 10 bases and J dropped 10; count of bases not matched to a gene: 8. Germline CDR1 reads ENHRY; CDR2 reads SYGVKD. The CDR3 bases are TGTGCCACCGGGACAGGGGGCGTATCATCACCCCTCCACTTT. Translating it yields CATGTGGVSSPLHF.

The chain employs TRBV19 and TRBJ2-1; no firm D call. The germline V gene has CDR1 LNHDA and CDR2 SQIVND (reference sequence). The CDR3 sequence is 13 residues long. V was shortened by 0 bases and J by 8 bases, with 8 bases between the two germline ends. The chain's CDR3 is CASSIDRSDEQFF. In DNA form, the CDR3 reads TGTGCCAGTAGTATAGATCGCAGCGATGAGCAGTTCTTC.

The CDR3 nucleotides read TGTGCCAGCAGCCAAAGGGGAAACCAGTACTTC. Translation gives CASSQRGNQYF. The chain carries TRBV3-1 (or the pseudogene TRBV3-2) and TRBJ2-5, with D tentatively TRBD1 (5 bases). The ends were cut back, 2 bases at V and 10 bases at J, with 8 bases in the middle. The CDR3 consists of 11 residues. Per germline, CDR1 LGHDT and CDR2 YNNKEL (reference sequence).

In DNA, the CDR3 is TGTGCCTCGGGGGGGCGGGAGCAGTACTTC. Its protein is CASGGREQYF. This chain connects TRBV2 to TRBJ2-7, with 8 positions matching TRBD2. The V gene's germline CDR1 is SNHLY and CDR2 FYNNEI. V lost 11 bases to trimming and J lost 7 bases; unmatched junction nucleotides: 4. There are 10 residues in the CDR3. The whole variable domain, remainder taken from reference TRBV2 and TRBJ2-7, is EPEVTQTPSHQVTQMGQEVILRCVPISNHLYFYWYRQILGQKVEFLVSFYNNEISEKSEIFDDQFSVERPDGSNFTLKIRSTKLEDSAMYFCASGGREQYFGPGTRLTVT.